This T cell receptor beta chain was sequenced for a study of shared clonotypes between healthy human individuals. Overall study context: Per donor, three plates held CD4 naive cells, three held CD4 memory, two held CD8 naive and one held CD8 memory.

Clones were read by immunoSEQ multiplex PCR, and TCRdb kept only the in-frame ones, dropping some. This sample yields a few million clones, of which 85% to 95% are seen a single time; 0.35% to 0.5% belongs to the top ten. As to this clone: This CDR3 is also generated by other DNA sequences in the sample.

V dropped 2 bases and J dropped 4 bases, with 6 bases sitting between them. CDR3 size: 12 residues. Germline values: CDR1 LNHDA, CDR2 SQIVND (reference sequence). This chain uses TRBV19 with TRBJ2-7; D unresolved. This TCR was sampled from a young man in good health. Some clones in this sample may be carry-over from other donors' samples. The sample comprised naive CD4+ T cells from PBMCs. Subset here: CD45RA+ positively selected. The CDR3 DNA reads TGTGCCAGTAGTATATCCGGTTACGAGCAGTACTTC. Its protein product is CASSISGYEQYF.